The 16 T cell receptor beta chains in this list originate from one sample, sequenced in a study of PD-1 blockade in classical Hodgkin lymphoma. In every patient, relapse followed autologous stem cell transplantation, while exposure to brentuximab vedotin differed. The data were produced by immunoSEQ multiplex PCR, yet TCRdb's version contains in-frame clones alone and is incomplete. The sample consists of 35,000 or so clones, less than 85% of them appearing once. The sequences come from peripheral blood mononuclear cells (PBMCs), collected before the second cycle of nivolumab. The receptors shown here come from a human donor with classical Hodgkin lymphoma.

The chain couples TRBV7-9 to TRBJ1-2; D not certain. With 1 base removed from V and 0 bases from J, the gap between germline ends came to 3 bases. The CDR3 has 13 residues. Germline CDR1 SEHNR, CDR2 FQNEAQ (reference sequence). The CDR3 region is CASSLVANYGYTF. In nucleotides, the CDR3 is TGTGCCAGCAGCTTAGTAGCTAACTATGGCTACACCTTC.

V gene TRBV5-8 combines with J gene TRBJ2-5; 14 bases line up with TRBD2. The CDR3 totals 15 residues. Germline V gene lookup returns CDR1 SGHTS and CDR2 YDEGEE. The J segment lost 5 bases and the V segment lost 4 bases, leaving 4 bases of the junction unmatched. The CDR3 sequence: CASSLGTSGGETQYF. The CDR3 DNA is TGTGCCAGCAGCCTCGGGACTAGCGGGGGCGAGACCCAGTACTTC.

The gene calls are TRBV15 and TRBJ1-2, with TRBD1 matching 9 bases. The ends lost 4 bases at V and 4 bases at J; junction bases unmatched: 10. The germline gives CDR1 LNHNV, CDR2 YYDKDF (reference sequence). The CDR3 totals 16 residues. The CDR3 loop is CATSTGQGALGYGYTF. DNA of the CDR3: TGTGCCACCAGCACGGGACAGGGCGCCCTTGGCTATGGCTACACCTTC.

J is TRBJ2-5 and V is TRBV15; D ambiguous. The CDR3 runs 14 residues. CDR1 is LNHNV and CDR2 is YYDKDF in the germline V gene (reference sequence). V was clipped by 0 bases and J by 0 bases, with 5 bases between them. The CDR3 spells CATSREIDQETQYF. In nucleotides, the CDR3 is TGTGCCACCAGCAGAGAAATAGACCAAGAGACCCAGTACTTC. Drawing the rest from reference TRBV15 and TRBJ2-5, the complete variable domain is DAMVIQNPRYQVTQFGKPVTLSCSQTLNHNVMYWYQQKSSQAPKLLFHYYDKDFNNEADTPDNFQSRRPNTSFCFLDIRSPGLGDTAMYLCATSREIDQETQYFGPGTRLLVL.

This clone has a single count. The chain is built from TRBV7-2 and TRBJ2-5, with D unresolved. Germline V gene lookup returns CDR1 SGHTA and CDR2 FQGNSA. The CDR3 runs 12 residues. V lost 1 base and J 5 bases, leaving 5 bases between the germline ends. In DNA form, the CDR3 reads TGTGCCAGCAGCTTAGTCTTCGAGACCCAGTACTTC. Translating it yields CASSLVFETQYF.

The V call is TRBV30, the J call TRBJ2-7, with TRBD1 matching over 9 bases. This CDR3 has 13 amino acids. Trimming cost V 0 bases and J 8 bases; bases outside gene matches: 5. Germline V CDR1 and CDR2: GTSNPN, SVGIG (reference sequence). CDR3 DNA: TGTGCCTGGAGTGTACAGGGGGCCACGCAGCAGTACTTC. Its protein product is CAWSVQGATQQYF.

The CDR3 nucleotides read TGTGCCAGCAGCTTGATGGAGTTGGAGACCCAGTACTTC. Translating gives CASSLMELETQYF. The rearrangement links TRBV5-6 to TRBJ2-5; D is unclear. The germline V and J ends were trimmed by 1 base and 5 bases, with 9 bases remaining between them. Germline CDR1 is SGHDT and CDR2 is YYEEEE. The CDR3 contains 13 residues.

In DNA form, the CDR3 reads TGTGCCAGCAATCGGGGGCGGAACTACGAGCAGTACTTC. As protein: CASNRGRNYEQYF. The chain combines TRBV7-8 with TRBJ2-7; tentatively, D is TRBD1 or TRBD2 (6 bases each). Per the germline V gene, CDR1 is SGHVS and CDR2 is FQNEAQ. With 7 bases removed from V and 3 bases from J, the gap between germline ends came to 13 bases. This CDR3 is built from 13 residues. Filled out from reference TRBV7-8 and TRBJ2-7, the complete variable domain reads GAGVSQSPRYKVAKRGQDVALRCDPISGHVSLFWYQQALGQGPEFLTYFQNEAQLDKSGLPSDRFFAERPEGSVSTLKIQRTQQEDSAVYLCASNRGRNYEQYFGPGTRLTVT.

This rearrangement joins TRBV9 to TRBJ2-5, with D possibly being TRBD1 (6 bases). The ends were cut back, 0 bases at V and 7 bases at J, with 10 bases in the middle. Germline V gene lookup returns CDR1 SGDLS and CDR2 YYNGEE. The CDR3 loop spans 13 amino acids. The CDR3 DNA sequence: TGTGCCAGCAGCGTAGACATACAGGGGACCCAGTACTTC. Translating it yields CASSVDIQGTQYF.

This clone is medium-sized within its sample. The chain carries TRBV7-9 and TRBJ2-3; D gene ambiguous. Per the germline V gene, CDR1 is SEHNR and CDR2 is FQNEAQ (reference sequence). V dropped 7 bases and J dropped 4 bases, with 21 bases sitting between them. CDR3 length: 16 amino acids. This CDR3 reads CASNPPSGPGSDTQYF. The CDR3 DNA reads TGTGCCAGCAACCCGCCGTCTGGGCCCGGCTCAGATACGCAGTATTTT.

This chain uses TRBV7-3 with TRBJ1-1; D unclear. The V end lost 0 bases, the J end lost 0 bases, and 2 bases lay between the germline ends. Per germline, CDR1 SGHTA and CDR2 FQGTGA. The CDR3 is 13 residues long. The CDR3 reads CASSLTVNTEAFF. The CDR3 nucleotides read TGTGCCAGCAGCTTAACTGTGAACACTGAAGCTTTCTTT.

In this sample, this clone turned up once. The genes are TRBV27 and TRBJ2-7; D assignment may be TRBD1 or TRBD2 (5 bases each). The germline V gene has CDR1 MNHEY and CDR2 SMNVEV (reference sequence). The CDR3 is made up of 13 amino acids. V lost 5 bases and J lost 6, with 14 bases in between. The CDR3 DNA is TGTGCCAGCAGTCCCCCGTGGGGGAGCGAGCAGTACTTC. Amino acids: CASSPPWGSEQYF.

The CDR3 loop reads CASQGAGGQETQYF. The CDR3 DNA sequence: TGTGCCTCTCAAGGAGCGGGGGGGCAAGAGACCCAGTACTTC. The chain employs TRBV2 and TRBJ2-5; TRBD2 matches 10 bases. V lost 11 bases and J lost 2; bases outside the gene matches: 8. The germline CDR1 and CDR2 sequences are SNHLY and FYNNEI. The CDR3 extends over 14 amino acids. The whole variable domain, remainder taken from reference TRBV2 and TRBJ2-5, is EPEVTQTPSHQVTQMGQEVILRCVPISNHLYFYWYRQILGQKVEFLVSFYNNEISEKSEIFDDQFSVERPDGSNFTLKIRSTKLEDSAMYFCASQGAGGQETQYFGPGTRLLVL.

This clone was counted once. The DNA for the CDR3 is TGCGCCAGCAGCCCCGCACGGGTGGAAAAACTGTTTTTT. This gives the protein CASSPARVEKLFF. The chain couples TRBV4-1 to TRBJ1-4; D is ambiguous. The V end lost 4 bases, the J end lost 8 bases, and 11 bases lay between the germline ends. CDR3 length equals 13 residues. The germline gives CDR1 MGHRA, CDR2 YSYEKL.

The chain is built from TRBV7-6 and TRBJ2-3; the match to TRBD2 covers 8 bases. The germline V gene encodes CDR1 SGHVS and CDR2 FNYEAQ. Trimming removed 4 bases from V and 4 bases from J; junction bases left unmatched: 4. This CDR3 is built from 14 residues. The CDR3 loop reads CASSSGLGADTQYF. The CDR3, as DNA: TGTGCCAGCAGCTCGGGACTAGGCGCAGATACGCAGTATTTT.

In this sample, this clone turned up a few times. The chain employs TRBV10-3 and TRBJ2-3; the D is unclear. Trimming shortened V by 0 bases and J by 3 bases, and 7 bases separated the two germline ends. Germline V gene data show CDR1 as ENHRY and CDR2 as SYGVKD. CDR3 length: 14 amino acids. In DNA, the CDR3 is TGTGCCATCAGTGAGTCGGTGGGTACAGATACGCAGTATTTT. Its protein is CAISESVGTDTQYF.